The 23 T cell receptor beta chains given below trace back to one sample, sequenced in a study of blood T cell repertoires in COVID-19. The protocol was immunoSEQ multiplex PCR, while the TCRdb copy is restricted to in-frame clones and leaves out a portion. The sample lists 250,000 to 300,000 clones; under 90% were seen once. Sequencing used PBMCs or T cells enriched from blood (not recorded which). Source of these receptors: a woman aged 40 to 50 who had recovered from COVID-19.

J is TRBJ2-7 and V is TRBV7-2, with 9 bases that match TRBD1. CDR3 length: 18 residues. The V gene end was trimmed by 2 bases and the J gene end by 0 bases; junction bases not matched to a gene: 11. The germline gives CDR1 SGHTA, CDR2 FQGNSA. CDR3 protein: CASSLLGTGTKNSYEQYF. The CDR3 nucleotides read TGTGCCAGCAGCTTACTCGGGACAGGGACAAAAAACTCCTACGAGCAGTACTTC. Combining the CDR3 with reference TRBV7-2 and TRBJ2-7 gives the whole variable domain GAGVSQSPSNKVTEKGKDVELRCDPISGHTALYWYRQSLGQGLEFLIYFQGNSAPDKSGLPSDRFSAERTGGSVSTLTIQRTQQEDSAVYLCASSLLGTGTKNSYEQYFGPGTRLTVT.

The chain joins TRBV2 to TRBJ2-7; 11 positions agree with TRBD1. Germline CDR1 is SNHLY and CDR2 is FYNNEI. The CDR3 extends over 14 amino acids. The junction had 6 bases not matched to a gene; V was cut back by 5 bases and J by 6 bases. CDR3 in amino acids: CASSPGTGGLEQYF. Here the CDR3 DNA reads TGTGCCAGCAGTCCCGGGACAGGGGGTCTCGAGCAGTACTTC.

This chain uses TRBV9 with TRBJ2-3; 8 bases agree with TRBD1. This CDR3 region has 15 residues. Germline V gene sequence: CDR1 SGDLS, CDR2 YYNGEE. Trimming at V came to 2 bases and at J to 5 bases, leaving 7 bases not matched to a gene. For the CDR3, the DNA is TGTGCCAGCAGCGTGGGGCAGGGGGCCGGAGATACGCAGTATTTT. It yields the protein CASSVGQGAGDTQYF.

CDR3 in DNA: TGCGCCAGCAGCTTGGGTTTAGGACTAGCGGTAACTGGGGAGCTGTTTTTT. Translating gives CASSLGLGLAVTGELFF. The chain links TRBV5-1 to TRBJ2-2; 10 bases map to TRBD2. Germline V CDR1 and CDR2: SGHRS, YFSETQ. The CDR3 length is 17 residues. V shed 0 bases and J 8 bases; nucleotides not matched to a gene: 10. Drawing the rest from reference TRBV5-1 and TRBJ2-2, the complete variable domain is KAGVTQTPRYLIKTRGQQVTLSCSPISGHRSVSWYQQTPGQGLQFLFEYFSETQRNKGNFPGRFSGRQFSNSRSEMNVSTLELGDSALYLCASSLGLGLAVTGELFFGEGSRLTVL.

This clone appeared once. The J gene is TRBJ2-1, the V gene TRBV7-3; TRBD2 matches 13 bases. V was clipped by 5 bases and J by 0 bases; unmatched bases: 13. CDR1 and CDR2 (germline): SGHTA, FQGTGA. This CDR3 has 20 residues. Written as DNA, the CDR3 is TGTGCCAGCAGCCTCACCGGGACTAGCGGGATGCGGGGCTCCTACAATGAGCAGTTCTTC. Its protein product is CASSLTGTSGMRGSYNEQFF.

This clone was picked up one time. The rearrangement links TRBV2 to TRBJ2-1, with 8 positions matching TRBD1. Germline loops: CDR1 SNHLY, CDR2 FYNNEI. V dropped 0 bases and J dropped 5; count of bases not matched to a gene: 6. CDR3 length equals 16 residues. CDR3 loop: CASSEAGWTGNNEQFF. In DNA form, the CDR3 reads TGTGCCAGCAGTGAAGCGGGATGGACAGGGAACAATGAGCAGTTCTTC. The variable domain in full, with the rest retrieved from reference TRBV2 and TRBJ2-1, is EPEVTQTPSHQVTQMGQEVILRCVPISNHLYFYWYRQILGQKVEFLVSFYNNEISEKSEIFDDQFSVERPDGSNFTLKIRSTKLEDSAMYFCASSEAGWTGNNEQFFGPGTRLTVL.

The chain joins TRBV2 to TRBJ1-1; TRBD1 agrees at 7 bases. Germline-derived CDR1 and CDR2 are SNHLY and FYNNEI. Losses at the gene ends were 5 bases for V and 8 bases for J; bases not matched to a gene: 8. The CDR3 extends over 13 amino acids. For the CDR3, the DNA is TGTGCCAGCAGTATAGACAGGGTCCCCGAAGCTTTCTTT. Residues: CASSIDRVPEAFF.

This clone came up a few times. The chain is built from TRBV6-6 and TRBJ2-6; 10 nucleotides align to TRBD1. V lost 5 bases and J lost 1; bases outside the gene matches: 14. The length of the CDR3 is 20 residues. Germline V gene data show CDR1 as MNHNY and CDR2 as SVGAGI (reference sequence). CDR3 protein: CASSQGSPGQGFSGANVLTF. CDR3 coding DNA: TGTGCCAGCAGTCAGGGATCTCCGGGACAGGGGTTTTCTGGGGCCAACGTCCTGACTTTC.

CDR3 in amino acids: CASGGTDNTGELFF. DNA of the CDR3: TGCGCCAGCGGAGGGACAGATAACACCGGGGAGCTGTTTTTT. The chain employs TRBV5-1 and TRBJ2-2, with D maybe TRBD1 (7 bases). Trimming left V 7 bases short and J 2 bases short, with 12 bases between. CDR1 and CDR2 (germline): SGHRS, YFSETQ. This CDR3 is 14 amino acids long.

The J gene is TRBJ2-3, the V gene TRBV6-5; 13 bases match TRBD2. Germline V gives CDR1 MNHEY, CDR2 SVGAGI. Trimming removed 7 bases from V and 6 bases from J; junction bases left unmatched: 4. CDR3 size: 14 residues. CDR3 DNA: TGTGCCAGCAAGGGACTAGCGGGACCCGATACGCAGTATTTT. It specifies CASKGLAGPDTQYF.

This chain connects TRBV3-1 (or the pseudogene TRBV3-2) to TRBJ1-1; D remains ambiguous. V was clipped by 3 bases and J by 1 base, with 9 bases between them. Per the germline V gene, CDR1 is LGHDT and CDR2 is YNNKEL (reference sequence). The CDR3 extends over 14 amino acids. The CDR3 is CASSQRYRNTEAFF. The CDR3 nucleotides are TGTGCCAGCAGCCAGCGCTACAGGAACACTGAAGCTTTCTTT.

The V gene is TRBV27, the J gene TRBJ2-5; 9 bases map to TRBD2. CDR1 and CDR2 from the germline V gene are MNHEY and SMNVEV (reference sequence). The CDR3 is 17 residues long. Trimming removed 1 base from V and 3 bases from J; junction bases left unmatched: 9. DNA for the CDR3: TGTGCCAGCAGTTTATTTGTACCGTTAGCGGGAGAAGAGACCCAGTACTTC. Its translation: CASSLFVPLAGEETQYF.

This clone appeared a single time. The chain links TRBV5-1 to TRBJ2-1; 9 positions match TRBD2. The V gene's germline CDR1 is SGHRS and CDR2 YFSETQ. Trimming cost V 5 bases and J 0 bases; bases outside gene matches: 3. This CDR3 spans 15 amino acids. The CDR3 DNA sequence: TGCGCCAGCAGAATGGGACTAGCCTCCTACAATGAGCAGTTCTTC. It encodes CASRMGLASYNEQFF.

A single count supports this clone. V is TRBV27 and J is TRBJ2-7; TRBD2 aligns across 12 bases. In germline, CDR1 is MNHEY, CDR2 SMNVEV (reference sequence). V trimming: 6 bases; J trimming: 2 bases; junction bases outside the gene matches: 2. This CDR3 is built from 14 residues. The CDR3 sequence is CASRRTSGTYEQYF. CDR3 coding DNA: TGTGCCAGCAGGCGGACTAGCGGGACCTACGAGCAGTACTTC.

The chain is built from TRBV4-2 and TRBJ1-1; the D is unclear. Trimming took off 1 base at V and 1 base at J, with 13 bases between the two ends. CDR1 is LGHNA and CDR2 is YNFKEQ in the germline V gene. The CDR3 has 16 residues. The CDR3 here is CASSQVGGVANTEAFF. The DNA for the CDR3 is TGTGCCAGCAGCCAAGTTGGCGGGGTCGCGAACACTGAAGCTTTCTTT.

V usage is TRBV7-2 and J usage is TRBJ1-4; D perhaps matches TRBD1 (6 bases). Trimming shortened V by 3 bases and J by 4 bases, and 18 bases separated the two germline ends. The V gene's germline CDR1 is SGHTA and CDR2 FQGNSA. The CDR3 runs 17 residues. CDR3 sequence: CASSFRARQADNEKLFF. The CDR3 DNA sequence: TGTGCCAGCAGCTTTAGGGCCAGACAGGCTGATAATGAAAAACTGTTTTTT.

The chain combines TRBV11-3 with TRBJ2-1, with 8 bases lining up with TRBD2. J gave up 4 bases and V 8 bases, and 4 bases lay outside the gene matches. The germline gives CDR1 SGHNT, CDR2 YENEEA. The CDR3 has 13 residues. The CDR3 DNA is TGTGCCAGCGCCCGGGGGGGTTACAATGAGCAGTTCTTC. Protein sequence: CASARGGYNEQFF.

A single count supports this clone. The chain uses TRBV4-3 and TRBJ1-4, with a tentative D call TRBD1 (5 bases). Per the germline V gene, CDR1 is LGHNA and CDR2 is YSLEER. This CDR3 has 16 amino acids. V lost 2 bases to trimming and J lost 2 bases, with 12 bases between them. The CDR3 DNA sequence: TGCGCCAGCAGCCAACGTCCCCGGGGGACTAATGAAAAACTGTTTTTT. It yields the protein CASSQRPRGTNEKLFF.

The chain links TRBV3-1 (or the pseudogene TRBV3-2) to TRBJ1-2, with D perhaps TRBD1 (6 bases). Trimming cost V 4 bases and J 8 bases, with 11 bases left between them. Germline CDR1 reads LGHDT; CDR2 reads YNNKEL (reference sequence). The CDR3 extends over 12 amino acids. The CDR3 protein is CASSPGTRGYTF. CDR3 DNA sequence: TGTGCCAGCAGCCCGGGGACACGCGGCTACACCTTC.

The gene calls are TRBV30 and TRBJ1-2, with D unresolved. V lost 2 bases and J lost 4, with 8 bases in between. Looked up from germline, CDR1 is GTSNPN and CDR2 is SVGIG (reference sequence). This CDR3 has 12 amino acids. In DNA, the CDR3 is TGTGCCTGGAGTCTTAGTATCTATGGCTACACCTTC. It yields the protein CAWSLSIYGYTF.

The chain is built from TRBV29-1 and TRBJ1-3; TRBD1 aligns across 10 bases. The CDR3 consists of 14 residues. CDR1 SQVTM and CDR2 ANQGSEA come from the germline V gene. Trimming cost V 6 bases and J 0 bases; bases outside gene matches: 2. The CDR3 protein is CSVWDRGSGNTIYF. Written as DNA, the CDR3 is TGCAGCGTGTGGGACAGGGGCTCTGGAAACACCATATATTTT. Filled out from reference TRBV29-1 and TRBJ1-3, the complete variable domain reads SAVISQKPSRDICQRGTSLTIQCQVDSQVTMMFWYRQQPGQSLTLIATANQGSEATYESGFVIDKFPISRPNLTFSTLTVSNMSPEDSSIYLCSVWDRGSGNTIYFGEGSWLTVV.

This chain joins TRBV10-3 and TRBJ1-5; D uncertain. V was shortened by 10 bases and J by 0 bases, with 10 bases between the two germline ends. Germline V gives CDR1 ENHRY, CDR2 SYGVKD. The CDR3 runs 13 residues. DNA for the CDR3: TGTGCCACGACTTATGGTAGCAATCAGCCCCAGCATTTT. Its translation is CATTYGSNQPQHF.

This chain connects TRBV2 to TRBJ1-4, with a weak D call TRBD1 (5 bases). Per germline, CDR1 SNHLY and CDR2 FYNNEI. The CDR3 has 14 residues. V shed 4 bases and J shed 3 bases, with 9 bases lying between them. The CDR3 nucleotides read TGTGCCAGCAGTGGAGTGACAGCTAATGAAAAACTGTTTTTT. This translates into CASSGVTANEKLFF. The variable domain in full, completed from reference TRBV2 and TRBJ1-4, reads EPEVTQTPSHQVTQMGQEVILRCVPISNHLYFYWYRQILGQKVEFLVSFYNNEISEKSEIFDDQFSVERPDGSNFTLKIRSTKLEDSAMYFCASSGVTANEKLFFGSGTQLSVL.